These 10 T cell receptor beta chains share one sample of origin, sequenced in a study of CD8+ T cells in alopecia areata. Sample treatment: oral pan-JAK inhibitor, 5-10 mg twice daily. Reverse transcribed after extraction, RNA yielded cDNA as the sequencing template. Sequenced by immunoSEQ multiplex PCR; TCRdb stores in-frame clones only, minus some. Among under 150,000 clones listed, around four fifths were seen once. This specimen consisted of CD8+ T cells sorted from blood, obtained at week 4, from a patient treated with tofacitinib. The receptors shown here come from a human donor with alopecia areata.

This clone was seen a few times. The gene calls are TRBV15 and TRBJ2-5, with no clear D. V lost 0 bases, J lost 5 bases, and 16 bases lay in between. CDR3 length: 16 amino acids. CDR1 is LNHNV, CDR2 YYDKDF, per germline (reference sequence). The DNA for the CDR3 is TGTGCCACCAGCAGAGATCAACCGGGTTTGGAGGAGACCCAGTACTTC. Translation gives CATSRDQPGLEETQYF.

The chain recombines TRBV7-9 with TRBJ2-7, with D possibly being TRBD1 or TRBD2 (6 bases each). Trimming took off 5 bases at V and 1 base at J, with 9 bases between the two ends. Germline V lookup: CDR1 SEHNR, CDR2 FQNEAQ (reference sequence). The CDR3 length is 13 residues. CDR3 nucleotides: TGTGCCAGCAGCCGGGGGCCTTCCTACGAGCAGTACTTC. Translated: CASSRGPSYEQYF.

The genes are TRBV2 and TRBJ2-3; D is perhaps TRBD2 (5 bases). The V end was cut by 6 bases, the J end by 2 bases, with 12 bases between. The CDR3 loop spans 14 amino acids. Germline CDR1 reads SNHLY; CDR2 reads FYNNEI. The CDR3 DNA sequence: TGTGCCAGCAGGGGCGCCGGGAACACAGATACGCAGTATTTT. Residues: CASRGAGNTDTQYF.

This clone occurred a few times. J is TRBJ2-1 and V is TRBV4-1, with TRBD1 matching over 10 bases. V lost 3 bases and J lost 9; bases outside the gene matches: 11. CDR1 is MGHRA, CDR2 YSYEKL, per germline. The CDR3 length is 16 residues. The CDR3 loop is CASSHLGTGEPSEQFF. For the CDR3, the DNA is TGCGCCAGCAGCCACCTCGGGACAGGGGAACCGAGTGAGCAGTTCTTC.

The chain uses TRBV5-1 and TRBJ2-7; 12 nucleotides align to TRBD2. The CDR3 has 15 amino acids. Looked up from germline, CDR1 is SGHRS and CDR2 is YFSETQ. The junction had 6 bases not matched to a gene; V was cut back by 4 bases and J by 4 bases. This CDR3 reads CASSQTSGGTYEQYF. The CDR3 DNA reads TGCGCCAGCAGCCAAACTAGCGGGGGGACGTACGAGCAGTACTTC.

The V call is TRBV5-1, the J call TRBJ2-1; D remains unclear. Trimming removed 0 bases from V and 3 bases from J, with 7 bases in between. From germline, CDR1 is SGHRS and CDR2 YFSETQ. The CDR3 spans 14 residues. CDR3 in DNA: TGCGCCAGCAGCTTGGAGGCGAACTACAATGAGCAGTTCTTC. Encoded protein: CASSLEANYNEQFF.

This chain links TRBV15 with TRBJ2-5; possibly TRBD2 for D (6 bases). The CDR3 length is 15 residues. Looked up from germline, CDR1 is LNHNV and CDR2 is YYDKDF (reference sequence). Trimming took off 2 bases at V and 1 base at J, with 11 bases between the two ends. The CDR3 here is CATSRTRDSQETQYF. The CDR3 nucleotides are TGTGCCACCAGCAGAACCCGGGACTCCCAAGAGACCCAGTACTTC.

The chain is built from TRBV11-2 and TRBJ2-7; no clear D gene. V lost 1 base and J lost 7, with 5 bases in between. Germline V lookup: CDR1 SGHAT, CDR2 FQNNGV. The CDR3 sequence is 11 residues long. In nucleotides, the CDR3 is TGTGCCAGCAGCTTAGTCGTGGAGCAGTACTTC. Its protein product is CASSLVVEQYF.

V is TRBV4-1 and J is TRBJ2-7; 8 bases map to TRBD1. V shed 0 bases and J 0 bases; nucleotides not matched to a gene: 1. This CDR3 is built from 15 residues. The germline V gene encodes CDR1 MGHRA and CDR2 YSYEKL. This chain's CDR3 is CASSQEDRVSYEQYF. CDR3 DNA sequence: TGCGCCAGCAGCCAAGAGGACAGGGTCTCCTACGAGCAGTACTTC.

This clone is medium-sized by share. The chain links TRBV7-6 to TRBJ2-3; no firm D call. The germline gives CDR1 SGHVS, CDR2 FNYEAQ. The germline V and J ends were trimmed by 2 bases and 0 bases, with 9 bases remaining between them. The CDR3 loop spans 15 amino acids. In nucleotides, the CDR3 is TGTGCCAGCAGCTTAAGTGGCACTAGCACAGATACGCAGTATTTT. It encodes CASSLSGTSTDTQYF.